This T cell receptor (beta chain) derives from a study of shared clonotypes between healthy human individuals. The protocol was immunoSEQ multiplex PCR, while the TCRdb copy is restricted to in-frame clones and leaves out a portion. The sample shows over a million clones, roughly 98% of them seen only once. CDR1 and CDR2 from the germline V gene are SGHNT and YYREEE (reference sequence). The CDR3 sequence is 15 residues long. The trim removed 4 bases at V and 6 bases at J, leaving 8 bases unmatched. With respect to this clone: Its antigen remains unknown.

General study findings and limits: Sample collection involved blood only; tissue repertoires are likely different.

This chain connects TRBV5-4 to TRBJ2-4; the match to TRBD1 covers 9 bases. This receptor was identified in a man aged 30-40 years in good health. Sequencing was carried out using naive CD4+ T cells sorted from blood. Sample subset: CD45RA+ positively selected. The CDR3: CASSPGTGSGNIQYF. DNA for the CDR3: TGTGCCAGCAGCCCAGGGACAGGGAGTGGAAACATTCAGTACTTC.